Sequencing of this TCR beta chain was carried out in a study of T cell responses to AZD1222 COVID-19 vaccine. Study details: Combined were second doses at about 4 or about 12 weeks.

Sequencing was performed with immunoSEQ multiplex PCR; in TCRdb, only in-frame clones are kept and a portion is missing. The table lists about 150,000 clones, around 93% of them singletons. V lost 8 bases and J lost 3, with 7 bases in between. The CDR3 spans 11 residues. Germline CDR1 is SNHLY and CDR2 is FYNNEI. Findings and caveats of the study: Only a handful of AZD1222 recipients, several in all, had baseline seropositivity. Clonal diversity was possibly underestimated, and the donors were mostly white British, with more females. The study reported that nearly half of spike-specific TCRs target unmutated variant regions.

To note about this clone: As yet, its antigen is unknown.

The chain couples TRBV2 to TRBJ1-1; D is unresolved. This sequence was found in an adult in good health. The source material was peripheral blood, sampled on day 0 of AZD1222 vaccination. The CDR3 protein is CASRRDTEAFF. The CDR3 DNA follows: TGTGCCAGCCGTAGGGACACTGAAGCTTTCTTT.